The rows below give T cell receptor beta chains drawn from one sample of a study of shared clonotypes between healthy human individuals. Produced via immunoSEQ multiplex PCR; TCRdb's table is partial and in-frame only. Among fewer than 1.6 million clones, less than 99% were seen once, and the ten largest hold 0.36%. Sequenced input: naive CD4+ T cells sorted from blood. These receptors were taken from a man aged 30 to 39 in good health. The CDR3 runs from the conserved cysteine through the conserved F or W. D genes are given only for firm matches. The size field is filled for only some rows; it gives once, few, many or a size class.

cdr3_aa cdr3_nt clone_size v_call cdr3_length j_call d_call
CASSPDAQGGYTF TGTGCCAGCAGCCCGGACGCCCAGGGTGGCTACACCTTC - TRBV28 13 TRBJ1-2 -
CASRIIWRGDYEQYF TGTGCCAGCAGGATAATATGGCGGGGGGACTACGAGCAGTACTTC - TRBV27 15 TRBJ2-7 TRBD2
CASRGGVDGYTF TGTGCCAGCAGAGGGGGGGTTGATGGCTACACCTTC - TRBV6-6 12 TRBJ1-2 -
CASSVGGRSDIQYF TGTGCCAGCAGCGTAGGGGGGAGGTCCGACATTCAGTACTTC - TRBV9 14 TRBJ2-4 -
CSDGLAGVNEQFF TGCAGCGACGGACTAGCGGGAGTTAATGAGCAGTTCTTC - TRBV29-1 13 TRBJ2-1 TRBD2
CSISGTDTQYF TGCAGTATTAGCGGCACAGATACGCAGTATTTT - TRBV20-1 11 TRBJ2-3 -
CASSRGQGVANEKLFF TGCGCCAGCAGCCGGGGTCAGGGAGTCGCTAATGAAAAACTGTTTTTT - TRBV4-1 16 TRBJ1-4 -
CASASRGNQPQHF TGTGCCAGCGCCAGTCGGGGCAATCAGCCCCAGCATTTT - TRBV7-2 13 TRBJ1-5 -
CASSPGQHPQETQYF TGTGCCAGCAGCCCTGGCCAACACCCTCAAGAGACCCAGTACTTC - TRBV21-1 15 TRBJ2-5 -
CASSSDPKETQYF TGCGCCAGCAGCTCGGACCCCAAGGAGACCCAGTACTTC - TRBV5-1 13 TRBJ2-5 -
CASSQRLGGEEETQYF TGTGCCAGCAGCCAACGGCTGGGAGGGGAAGAAGAGACCCAGTACTTC - TRBV16 16 TRBJ2-5 TRBD2
CATSSNRGYEQYF TGTGCCACCAGCAGTAACAGGGGGTACGAGCAGTACTTC - TRBV15 13 TRBJ2-7 TRBD1
CASSLDEAFF TGTGCCAGCAGCCTCGACGAAGCTTTCTTT once TRBV7-9 10 TRBJ1-1 -
CASSSRKGEGRTGELFF TGTGCCAGCAGCTCCCGGAAGGGGGAGGGAAGAACCGGGGAGCTGTTTTTT - TRBV7-6 17 TRBJ2-2 -
CASSEGIGNTEAFF TGCGCCAGCAGTGAGGGGATTGGGAACACTGAAGCTTTCTTT - TRBV10-1 14 TRBJ1-1 -
CASSQSQGRQETQYF TGTGCCAGCAGCCAGAGTCAGGGCCGTCAAGAGACCCAGTACTTC - TRBV7-9 15 TRBJ2-5 -
CASSLTGEGYEQYF TGCGCCAGCAGCTTGACAGGAGAAGGCTACGAGCAGTACTTC - TRBV5-1 14 TRBJ2-7 -
CSVLIGGQGEQFF TGCAGCGTTTTGATTGGGGGCCAGGGTGAGCAGTTCTTC - TRBV29-1 13 TRBJ2-1 -
CASSLAQAGVSYNEQFF TGTGCCAGCAGCTTAGCGCAGGCGGGAGTGTCCTACAATGAGCAGTTCTTC - TRBV7-6 17 TRBJ2-1 TRBD2
CASRGMPDTQYF TGTGCCAGCAGGGGAATGCCGGATACGCAGTATTTT - TRBV28 12 TRBJ2-3 -
CAIRDRVSNTGELFF TGTGCCATCAGGGACAGGGTTTCGAACACCGGGGAGCTGTTTTTT - TRBV10-3 15 TRBJ2-2 TRBD1
CASSRTLNTEAFF TGTGCCAGCAGCCGGACCTTGAACACTGAAGCTTTCTTT - TRBV14 13 TRBJ1-1 -
CASSVAGDETQYF TGCGCCAGCAGCGTAGCGGGAGATGAGACCCAGTACTTC - TRBV5-1 13 TRBJ2-5 TRBD2
CASSLGGSGPQHF TGTGCCAGCAGCTTGGGGGGTTCAGGTCCCCAGCATTTT - TRBV5-6 13 TRBJ1-5 -
CASGPQAGGSYNEQFF TGCGCCAGCGGTCCCCAAGCGGGAGGCTCCTACAATGAGCAGTTCTTC - TRBV5-1 16 TRBJ2-1 TRBD2
CAITGGPNQPQHF TGTGCCATCACAGGGGGCCCCAATCAGCCCCAGCATTTT - TRBV10-3 13 TRBJ1-5 TRBD1
CASSGGLGTGELFF TGTGCCAGCAGTGGTGGACTAGGCACCGGGGAGCTGTTTTTT once TRBV2 14 TRBJ2-2 TRBD2
CASSIGVKAQETQYF TGTGCCAGTAGTATAGGTGTGAAGGCTCAAGAGACCCAGTACTTC - TRBV19 15 TRBJ2-5 -
CASSPAGTGAGGSYEQYF TGTGCCAGCAGCCCAGCAGGGACTGGGGCAGGGGGATCCTACGAGCAGTACTTC - TRBV11-2 18 TRBJ2-7 -
CASSSREDRVKDTF TGTGCCAGCAGCTCGCGGGAAGACAGGGTTAAAGACACCTTC once TRBV7-9 14 TRBJ1-2 TRBD1
CASSQRTASYEQYF TGCGCCAGCAGCCAACGTACAGCTTCCTACGAGCAGTACTTC - TRBV4-3 14 TRBJ2-7 -
CASSFAGGRYEQYF TGTGCCAGCAGCTTTGCGGGAGGCCGCTACGAGCAGTACTTC once TRBV5-5 14 TRBJ2-7 TRBD2
CASSPQGANEKLFF TGTGCCAGCTCTCCTCAGGGCGCTAATGAAAAACTGTTTTTT - TRBV18 14 TRBJ1-4 -
CASSPTTRLAGFRNEQFF TGTGCCAGCAGCCCCACCACGAGATTAGCGGGGTTTAGGAATGAGCAGTTCTTC once TRBV9 18 TRBJ2-1 TRBD2